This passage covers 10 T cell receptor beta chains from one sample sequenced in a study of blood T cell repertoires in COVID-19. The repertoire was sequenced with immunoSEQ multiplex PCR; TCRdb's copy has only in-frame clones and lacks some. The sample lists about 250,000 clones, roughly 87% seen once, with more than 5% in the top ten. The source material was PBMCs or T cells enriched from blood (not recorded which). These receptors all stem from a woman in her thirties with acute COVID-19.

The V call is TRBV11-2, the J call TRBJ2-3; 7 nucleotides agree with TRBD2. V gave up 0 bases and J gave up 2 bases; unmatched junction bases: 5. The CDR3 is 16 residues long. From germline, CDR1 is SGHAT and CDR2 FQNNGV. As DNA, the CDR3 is TGTGCCAGCAGCTTAGAGGAGCGGGGCTACACAGATACGCAGTATTTT. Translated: CASSLEERGYTDTQYF.

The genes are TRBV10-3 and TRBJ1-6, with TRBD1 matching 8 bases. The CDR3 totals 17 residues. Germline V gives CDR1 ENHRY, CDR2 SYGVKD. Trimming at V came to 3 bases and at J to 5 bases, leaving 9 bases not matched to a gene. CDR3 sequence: CAISEIQGAFDNSPLHF. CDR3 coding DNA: TGTGCCATCAGTGAAATCCAGGGGGCTTTCGATAATTCACCCCTCCACTTT.

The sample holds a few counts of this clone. CDR3 loop: CASRGASAHRDTQYF. CDR3 bases: TGTGCCAGCCGCGGAGCTAGCGCGCATAGGGATACGCAGTATTTT. V gene TRBV19 combines with J gene TRBJ2-3, with D perhaps matching TRBD2 (6 bases). V gave up 9 bases and J gave up 6 bases, with 22 bases separating them. Germline lookup yields CDR1 LNHDA and CDR2 SQIVND (reference sequence). The CDR3 is made up of 15 amino acids.

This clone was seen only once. The chain's CDR3 is CASSLGSGGTSSYNEQFF. The CDR3, as DNA: TGTGCCAGCAGCTTGGGGTCCGGAGGGACGAGCTCCTACAATGAGCAGTTCTTC. The chain carries TRBV5-8 and TRBJ2-1; tentative D call: TRBD2 (6 bases). Per the germline V gene, CDR1 is SGHTS and CDR2 is YDEGEE. The V end lost 0 bases, the J end lost 0 bases, and 16 bases lay between the germline ends. This CDR3 comprises 18 residues. Supplemented by reference TRBV5-8 and TRBJ2-1, the full variable domain reads EAGVTQSPTHLIKTRGQQATLRCSPISGHTSVYWYQQALGLGLQFLLWYDEGEERNRGNFPPRFSGRQFPNYSSELNVNALELEDSALYLCASSLGSGGTSSYNEQFFGPGTRLTVL.

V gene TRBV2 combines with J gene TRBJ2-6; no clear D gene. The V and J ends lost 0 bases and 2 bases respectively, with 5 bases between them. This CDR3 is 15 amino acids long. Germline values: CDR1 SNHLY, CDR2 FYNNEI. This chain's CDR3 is CASSEAGAGANVLTF. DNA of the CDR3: TGTGCCAGCAGTGAAGCAGGAGCTGGGGCCAACGTCCTGACTTTC.

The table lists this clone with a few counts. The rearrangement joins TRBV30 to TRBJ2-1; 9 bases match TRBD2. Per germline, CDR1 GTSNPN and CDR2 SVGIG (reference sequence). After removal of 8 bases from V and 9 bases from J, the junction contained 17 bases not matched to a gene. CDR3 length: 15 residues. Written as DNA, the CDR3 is TGTGCCGGTTCCTGGGGGAGCGGGGGGTTCGGTGAGCAGTTCTTC. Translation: CAGSWGSGGFGEQFF.

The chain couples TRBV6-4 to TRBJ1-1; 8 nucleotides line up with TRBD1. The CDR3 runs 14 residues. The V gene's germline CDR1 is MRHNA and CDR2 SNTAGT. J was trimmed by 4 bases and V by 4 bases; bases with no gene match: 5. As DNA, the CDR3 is TGTGCCAGCAGTGCGAGTACAGGGGGCACTGAAGCTTTCTTT. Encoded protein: CASSASTGGTEAFF.

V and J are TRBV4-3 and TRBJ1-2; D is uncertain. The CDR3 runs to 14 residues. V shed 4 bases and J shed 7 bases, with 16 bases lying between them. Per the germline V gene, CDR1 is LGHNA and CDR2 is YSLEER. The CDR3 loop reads CASSLSRIGSGYTF. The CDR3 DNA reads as TGCGCCAGCAGCCTCTCTAGAATAGGTAGTGGCTACACCTTC.

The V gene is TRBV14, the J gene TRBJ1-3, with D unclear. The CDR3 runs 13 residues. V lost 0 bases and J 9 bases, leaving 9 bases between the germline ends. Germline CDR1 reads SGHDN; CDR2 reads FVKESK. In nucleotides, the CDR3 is TGTGCCAGCAGCCAAGATCGGAGCGGCACCATATATTTT. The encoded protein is CASSQDRSGTIYF. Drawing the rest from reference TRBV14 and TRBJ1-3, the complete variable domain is EAGVTQFPSHSVIEKGQTVTLRCDPISGHDNLYWYRRVMGKEIKFLLHFVKESKQDESGMPNNRFLAERTGGTYSTLKVQPAELEDSGVYFCASSQDRSGTIYFGEGSWLTVV.

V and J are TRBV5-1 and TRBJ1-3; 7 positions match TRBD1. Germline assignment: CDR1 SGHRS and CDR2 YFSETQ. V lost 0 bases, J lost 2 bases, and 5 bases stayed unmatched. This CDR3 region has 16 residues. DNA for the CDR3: TGCGCCAGCAGCTTGGACCAGACAGGGACTGGAAACACCATATATTTT. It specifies CASSLDQTGTGNTIYF.